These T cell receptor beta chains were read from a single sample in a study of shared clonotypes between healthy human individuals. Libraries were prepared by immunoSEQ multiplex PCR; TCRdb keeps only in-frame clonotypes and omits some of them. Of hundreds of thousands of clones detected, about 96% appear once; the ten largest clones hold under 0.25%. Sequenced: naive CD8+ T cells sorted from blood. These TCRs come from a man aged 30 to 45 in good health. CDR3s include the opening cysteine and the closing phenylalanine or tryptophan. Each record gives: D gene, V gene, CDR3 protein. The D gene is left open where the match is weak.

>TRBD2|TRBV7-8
CASSLDSGTINTGELFF
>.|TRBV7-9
CASSYGQSTNEKLFF
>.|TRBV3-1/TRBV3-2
CAGDEAFF
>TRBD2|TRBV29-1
CSVALADYNEQFF
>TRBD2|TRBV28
CASSLALGSGDEQYF
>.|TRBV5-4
CASKGGGPDEQFF
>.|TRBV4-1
CASSQDGRGGNIQYF
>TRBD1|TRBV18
CASSPVATGEHSPLHF
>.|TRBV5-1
CASSLLGTGPYEQYF
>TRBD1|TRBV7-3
CASSPTGTDYEQYF
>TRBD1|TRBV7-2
CASSLAPDRSGNTIYF
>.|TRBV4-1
CASSSMGGKRLYEQYF
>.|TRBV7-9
CASSVDWGLGGSTQYF
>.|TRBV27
CASSFNGNQPQHF
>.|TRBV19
CASSIPLGLGQPQHF
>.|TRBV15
CATSRDTGSYEQYF
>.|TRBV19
CASSITGGHPSYEQYF
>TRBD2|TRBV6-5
CASSPLAEYQETQYF
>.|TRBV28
CASSLQTNTEAFF
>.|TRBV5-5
CASLKGNEQFF
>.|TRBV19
CASSIDSKAGANVLTF
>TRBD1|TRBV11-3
CASPPGQGSNQPQHF
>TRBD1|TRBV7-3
CASSPQGFDTGELFF
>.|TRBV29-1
CSARTDGYTF
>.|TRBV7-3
CASSLDSYNEQFF
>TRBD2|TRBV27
CASKDRTSGRWEQYF
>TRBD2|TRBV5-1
CASSLAPSGEETQYF
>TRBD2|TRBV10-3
CAISESGRELYEQFF